This T cell receptor beta chain emerged from a study of OX40 agonist ivuxolimab in advanced cancers. About the research overall: A mean age of approximately 58 years, range about 20 to 90, was recorded, and roughly 83% were male.

CDR3 length equals 14 residues. Germline CDR1 reads SGHRS; CDR2 reads YFSETQ. The V end was cut by 3 bases, the J end by 0 bases, with 9 bases between. The assay was immunoSEQ multiplex PCR, and TCRdb's table has in-frame clones only and misses some. Here the sample spans some 41,000 clones, 86% being singletons. Patients with a history of autoimmune disease or on systemic immunosuppression were excluded. The chain carries TRBV5-1 and TRBJ2-5, with D possibly TRBD1 on 6 matching bases. The receptor's source is an adult with an advanced solid tumor such as melanoma, head and neck, liver or kidney cancer. Here the sequenced sample was CD4+ or CD8+ T cells sorted from blood, taken in a trial of the OX40 agonist ivuxolimab. The CDR3, as DNA: TGCGCCAGCAGCTCAGCAGGGGACCAAGAGACCCAGTACTTC. Translating it yields CASSSAGDQETQYF.